These T cell receptor beta chains were read from a single sample in a study of blood T cell repertoires in COVID-19. Profiling relied on immunoSEQ multiplex PCR, and the TCRdb table lists in-frame clones only, not all of them. The repertoire holds approximately 180,000 clones, with nearly 90% as singletons. Input material: PBMCs or T cells enriched from blood (not recorded which). These receptors were obtained from a woman aged 40-49 years with acute COVID-19. Each CDR3 is given with its conserved first and last residue. D genes are given only for firm matches. A clone size is listed for some rows: how often the clone was seen (once, few, many), or a class if it is expanded.

j_call v_call d_call clone_size cdr3_nt cdr3_aa
TRBJ2-4 TRBV14 NA NA TGTGCCAGCAGCCAGGGACATAGTTACGCCAAAAACATTCAGTACTTC CASSQGHSYAKNIQYF
TRBJ2-1 TRBV9 TRBD2 NA TGTGCCAGCAGCGTCACGGCGACTAGCGGGGGGCTAAGCTCCTACAATGAGCAGTTCTTC CASSVTATSGGLSSYNEQFF
TRBJ2-3 TRBV7-2 NA NA TGTGCCAGCCGTACAGGGAGCACAGATACGCAGTATTTT CASRTGSTDTQYF
TRBJ1-1 TRBV30 NA NA TGTGCCTGGAGTGCTTGGGGGGGGTTAGGTACTGAAGCTTTCTTT CAWSAWGGLGTEAFF
TRBJ2-2 TRBV27 TRBD1 NA TGTGCCAGCAGTGCCGACAGGGGAAACACCGGGGAGCTGTTTTTT CASSADRGNTGELFF
TRBJ1-2 TRBV5-1 TRBD1 NA TGCGCCAGCAGCTTGGTGGACAGGGGAGGCTACACCTTC CASSLVDRGGYTF
TRBJ2-5 TRBV21-1 NA NA TGTGCCAGCAGCGCGGGACTAGCGAGACGAGAGACCCAGTACTTC CASSAGLARRETQYF
TRBJ1-2 TRBV19 NA NA TGTGCCAGTACTGAGAGGGGCAGGGGTAACTATGGCTACACCTTC CASTERGRGNYGYTF
TRBJ2-7 TRBV6-5 NA NA TGTGCCAGCAGTCCAACTATAAGGTCTCAGCAGTACTTC CASSPTIRSQQYF
TRBJ1-6 TRBV5-1 NA NA TGCGCCAGCAGCGGCGGGGGAGCGGCGTACGGTTCACCCCTCCACTTT CASSGGGAAYGSPLHF
TRBJ2-4 TRBV15 TRBD2 few TGTGCCACCAGCAGAGATGGGCCAGGGACTAGCGGGAGTGGGAAAAACATTCAGTACTTC CATSRDGPGTSGSGKNIQYF
TRBJ1-5 TRBV7-8 NA NA TGTGCCAGCAGCTTGCAGGACAATCAGCCCCAGCATTTT CASSLQDNQPQHF
TRBJ2-1 TRBV7-8 NA few TGTGCCAGCAGCTTAGCTATTGCTAGCTCCGGGCTATACAATGAGCAGTTCTTC CASSLAIASSGLYNEQFF
TRBJ2-7 TRBV18 TRBD1 NA TGTGCCAGCTCACCGGGACAGGACTCCTACGAGCAGTACTTC CASSPGQDSYEQYF
TRBJ2-2 TRBV19 TRBD2 NA TGTGCCAGTAGTATAGGGGTTAGCGGGAGCACCGGGGAGCTGTTTTTT CASSIGVSGSTGELFF
TRBJ2-7 TRBV6-5 TRBD1 NA TGTGCCAGCACGCAGGGGGCTTACTACGAGCAGTACTTC CASTQGAYYEQYF
TRBJ1-1 TRBV4-2 TRBD1 NA TGTGCCAGCAGCCTGGACAGGGGTGTTAACACTGAAGCTTTCTTT CASSLDRGVNTEAFF
TRBJ2-3 TRBV15 TRBD1 NA TGTGCCACCAGCAGAGGGGCGGGGACAGGGACAGATACGCAGTATTTT CATSRGAGTGTDTQYF
TRBJ1-2 TRBV18 NA NA TGTGCCAGCTCACCCCAAAACTCCTATGGCTACACCTTC CASSPQNSYGYTF
TRBJ2-3 TRBV7-3 TRBD2 NA TGTGCCAGCAGCTTAACGCCTAGCGGGGGGGTCGATACGCAGTATTTT CASSLTPSGGVDTQYF
TRBJ1-3 TRBV19 NA NA TGTGCCAGTACCCCGTTGGGGGGGGTCGGAAACACCATATATTTT CASTPLGGVGNTIYF
TRBJ2-5 TRBV18 NA NA TGTGCCAGCTCACCCGGGAACGGAGAGACCCAGTACTTC CASSPGNGETQYF
TRBJ2-1 TRBV29-1 NA NA TGCAGCGTTGGTCGGGATAGGAGGTACAATGAGCAGTTCTTC CSVGRDRRYNEQFF
TRBJ2-7 TRBV6-5 TRBD1 NA TGTGCCAGCACCTTGGGACAGTTCTCCTACGAGCAGTACTTC CASTLGQFSYEQYF
TRBJ1-2 TRBV28 NA NA TGTGCCAGCAGTTTAAGAGATGGCTACACCTTC CASSLRDGYTF
TRBJ2-5 TRBV3-1/TRBV3-2 TRBD2 NA TGTGCCAGCAGTGCGGGGGGGGCAAGTAGTCAAATCTTCCAAGAGACCCAGTACTTC CASSAGGASSQIFQETQYF